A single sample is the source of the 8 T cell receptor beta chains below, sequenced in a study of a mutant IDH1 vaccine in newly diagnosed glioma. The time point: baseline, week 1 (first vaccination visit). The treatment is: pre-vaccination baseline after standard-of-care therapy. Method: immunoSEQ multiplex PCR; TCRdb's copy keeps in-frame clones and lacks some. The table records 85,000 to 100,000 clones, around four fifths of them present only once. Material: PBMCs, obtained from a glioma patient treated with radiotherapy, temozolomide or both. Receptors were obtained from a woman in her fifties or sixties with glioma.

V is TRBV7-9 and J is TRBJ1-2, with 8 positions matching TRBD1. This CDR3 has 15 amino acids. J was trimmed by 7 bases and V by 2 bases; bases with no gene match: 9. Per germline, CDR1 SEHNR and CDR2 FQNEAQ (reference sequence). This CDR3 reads CASSLLSRGLGGYTF. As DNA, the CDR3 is TGTGCCAGCAGCTTATTATCCAGGGGGCTGGGTGGCTACACCTTC.

CDR3 sequence (DNA): TGTGCCAGCTCACCCAGGGGGGTCTATGGCTACACCTTC. This translates into CASSPRGVYGYTF. The gene calls are TRBV18 and TRBJ1-2; 7 nucleotides align to TRBD1. This CDR3 region has 13 residues. The V segment lost 3 bases and the J segment 4 bases; nucleotides outside the gene matches: 2. Germline V gene sequence: CDR1 KGHSH, CDR2 LQKENI.

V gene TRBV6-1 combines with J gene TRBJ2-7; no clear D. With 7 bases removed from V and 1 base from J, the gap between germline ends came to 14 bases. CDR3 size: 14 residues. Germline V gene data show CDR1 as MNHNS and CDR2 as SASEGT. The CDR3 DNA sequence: TGTGCCAGCACCTTAAGCCAGGCTTCCTACGAGCAGTACTTC. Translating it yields CASTLSQASYEQYF.

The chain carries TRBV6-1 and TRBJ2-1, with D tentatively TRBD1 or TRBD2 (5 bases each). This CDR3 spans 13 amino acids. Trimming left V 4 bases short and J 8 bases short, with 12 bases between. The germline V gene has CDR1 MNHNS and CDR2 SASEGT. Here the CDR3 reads CASSGFLGDEQFF. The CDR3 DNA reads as TGTGCCAGCAGTGGGTTTCTGGGGGATGAGCAGTTCTTC.

The CDR3 spells CSVVVGYEQYF. The CDR3 nucleotides are TGCAGCGTTGTGGTGGGCTACGAGCAGTACTTC. V is TRBV29-1 and J is TRBJ2-7; D is unclear. Germline V gives CDR1 SQVTM, CDR2 ANQGSEA. V was pared by 4 bases and J by 3 bases, with 7 bases between. CDR3 size: 11 residues.

CDR3 sequence (DNA): TGTGCCAGCAGCGGGCAGAGCTATAATTCACCCCTCCACTTT. As protein: CASSGQSYNSPLHF. The V gene is TRBV9, the J gene TRBJ1-6; no clear D gene. Germline-derived CDR1 and CDR2 are SGDLS and YYNGEE. Trimming shortened V by 3 bases and J by 3 bases, and 7 bases separated the two germline ends. The CDR3 runs to 14 residues.

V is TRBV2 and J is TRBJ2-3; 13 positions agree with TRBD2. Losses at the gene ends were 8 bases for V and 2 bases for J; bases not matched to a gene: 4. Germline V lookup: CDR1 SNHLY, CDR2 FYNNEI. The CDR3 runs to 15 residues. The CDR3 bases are TGTGCCAGCTGGACTAGCGGGGGCCTCACAGATACGCAGTATTTT. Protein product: CASWTSGGLTDTQYF. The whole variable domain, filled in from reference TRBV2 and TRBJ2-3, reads EPEVTQTPSHQVTQMGQEVILRCVPISNHLYFYWYRQILGQKVEFLVSFYNNEISEKSEIFDDQFSVERPDGSNFTLKIRSTKLEDSAMYFCASWTSGGLTDTQYFGPGTRLTVL.

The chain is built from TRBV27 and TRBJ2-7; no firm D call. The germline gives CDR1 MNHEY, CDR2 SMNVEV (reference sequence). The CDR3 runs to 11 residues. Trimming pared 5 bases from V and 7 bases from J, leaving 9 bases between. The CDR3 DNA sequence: TGTGCCAGCAGTATCTACGGGGAGCAGTACTTC. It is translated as CASSIYGEQYF.